The entry below describes one T cell receptor beta chain. The study drew participants aged about 18 to 90 years from about two dozen US areas. Cohort assignment relied on participant-reported clinical history. This specimen belongs to a study of blood T cell repertoires in COVID-19. Study in general: Samples taken during acute and convalescent COVID-19 were collected in the United States, Italy and Spain.

V dropped 0 bases and J dropped 1 base, with 9 bases sitting between them. This CDR3 comprises 14 residues. The germline CDR1 and CDR2 sequences are GTSNPN and SVGIG (reference sequence). Data came from immunoSEQ multiplex PCR; TCRdb stores just in-frame clones and leaves some out. The sample holds fewer than 400,000 clones, approximately 90% seen once. The origin of this receptor is a woman aged 25 to 39 who had been exposed to COVID-19. Sequencing was carried out using PBMCs or T cells enriched from blood (not recorded which). The chain recombines TRBV30 with TRBJ1-2; weak D call: TRBD1 (6 bases). CDR3 residues: CAWSVQGINYGYTF. The CDR3 nucleotides are TGTGCCTGGAGTGTACAGGGAATTAACTATGGCTACACCTTC.